The 3 T cell receptor beta chains listed next were all sequenced from one sample in a study of control samples from healthy donors and cancer patients. Assay used: immunoSEQ multiplex PCR; TCRdb lists only in-frame clones, some missing. This sample has some 410,000 clones, with around 90% found just once. The sample was PBMCs. These receptors came from a man in his forties or fifties with head and neck cancer.

V usage is TRBV14 and J usage is TRBJ1-2; D is unclear. Germline assignment: CDR1 SGHDN and CDR2 FVKESK. The CDR3 length is 15 residues. Trimming removed 4 bases from V and 4 bases from J, with 16 bases in between. This CDR3 reads CASSPAGQSFYGYTF. DNA for the CDR3: TGTGCCAGCAGCCCGGCTGGGCAGAGCTTCTATGGCTACACCTTC.

This clone was observed a single time. This chain links TRBV27 with TRBJ2-1; no definite D call. Germline lookup yields CDR1 MNHEY and CDR2 SMNVEV (reference sequence). This CDR3 spans 14 amino acids. Trimming took off 6 bases at V and 0 bases at J, with 9 bases between the two ends. CDR3 region: CASSLASSYNEQFF. The CDR3 DNA is TGTGCCAGCAGCCTGGCCTCCTCCTACAATGAGCAGTTCTTC.

This chain joins TRBV18 and TRBJ2-1; D is perhaps TRBD2 (6 bases). The CDR3 is made up of 15 amino acids. Trimming shortened V by 0 bases and J by 8 bases, and 14 bases separated the two germline ends. In germline, CDR1 is KGHSH, CDR2 LQKENI. CDR3 sequence reads: CASSPPGGGIDEQFF. The CDR3 nucleotides are TGTGCCAGCTCACCACCGGGTGGGGGGATCGATGAGCAGTTCTTC.